This T cell receptor (beta chain) was identified in a study of blood T cell repertoires in COVID-19. The protocol was immunoSEQ multiplex PCR, while the TCRdb copy is restricted to in-frame clones and leaves out a portion. Of 250,000 or so clones in the sample, around 84% were seen once. Specimen: peripheral blood. The TCR originated in a man between 35 and 55 years old who had recovered from COVID-19.

In DNA, the CDR3 is TGCGCCAGCAGCTTGGTGGGACTAGCGGGCAATGAGCAGTTCTTC. Protein product: CASSLVGLAGNEQFF. This chain uses TRBV5-1 with TRBJ2-1, with 12 bases fitting TRBD2. V was pared by 0 bases and J by 6 bases, with 1 base of the junction left unmatched. In germline, CDR1 is SGHRS, CDR2 YFSETQ. CDR3 size: 15 residues.